This T cell receptor (beta chain) was recorded in a study of cytomegalovirus exposure and HLA in healthy donors. As for this clone: What it recognizes is unknown.

Among the donors, all were healthy bone marrow donors. A multiplex PCR was run with 60 Vbeta primers and 13 Jbeta primers. Sequenced by immunoSEQ multiplex PCR; TCRdb stores in-frame clones only, minus some. This table holds over 150,000 clones, roughly 85% found once. From germline, CDR1 is SQVTM and CDR2 ANQGSEA. Trimming left V 3 bases short and J 6 bases short, with 11 bases between. There are 12 residues in the CDR3. Study-wide results and limits: In a later analysis, compared with equally common non-associated chains, HLA-associated beta chains were more expanded.

The rearrangement joins TRBV29-1 to TRBJ2-5; D is possibly TRBD2 (6 bases). The TCR originated in a man aged 35 to 55 in good health and CMV-seronegative. Specimen: PBMCs. In DNA, the CDR3 is TGCAGCGTTGACGCGGGGAAAAAGACCCAGTACTTC. Translating it yields CSVDAGKKTQYF.